Sequencing of this TCR beta chain was carried out in a study of T-cell reconstitution after alpha-beta-depleted transplantation in children (dated by TCRdb to the mid-2010s). For context, the study as a whole: Using TCR repertoire profiling, the study quantitatively followed how T-cell immune reconstitution unfolded in children after TCRalphabeta/CD19-depleted allogeneic hematopoietic cell transplantation.

Trimming takes 2 bases from V and 4 bases from J, and the germline ends sit 6 bases apart. Per the germline V gene, SGHNT is the CDR1 and YENEEA is the CDR2. There are 13 amino acids in the CDR3, from cysteine to phenylalanine inclusive. Solely the CDR3 DNA is kept, with 39 bases framed from the first base. Interpreted using the paper, the treatment or condition label stands for: allogeneic hematopoietic cell transplantation with graft depleted of TCRalphabeta T cells and CD19 B cells. TCRalphabeta/CD19-depleted allogeneic hematopoietic cell grafts were given to the transplant recipients, all of whom were children. The receptor library was made with PCR. TCRdb records Illumina HiSeq 2500 as the sequencer. Molecular barcoding was employed in the preparation of TCR libraries, with unique molecular identifiers being used to normalize TCRbeta repertoire quantification. Clones were called with MiXCR by TCRdb after fastp trimmed the public reads at Q25, and only in-frame beta chains were retained. Identical CDR3 protein sequences are pooled into one entry, listed with their most common genes and DNA. The sample includes 750,000 to 950,000 distinct CDR3 sequences, with about 15% observed a single time. 5% of the sample comes from the top ten.

This clonotype was detected many times. No antigen is known for it. It has no much larger one-base neighbor in the sample; base qualities were not kept. Here is what the overall study found, with its caveats: In some patients, the high TCRbeta diversity seen at day 60 was put down to recipient T cells and intrathymic progenitors that had survived conditioning. Apparently early alphabetaT-cell count recovery about two months after transplant reportedly relied on only several hundred rapidly expanded clones derived from non-depleted graft cells. The frequencies of hyperexpanded clones fell over the following months, and after one year, T-cell counts and TCRbeta diversity were mostly attributed to newly produced T cells.

Source: PBMCs, mostly from graft donor cells, taken 360 days after TCRalphabeta/CD19-depleted stem cell transplant. This clonotype originated in a male patient younger than 18 who had a stem cell transplant for acute lymphoblastic leukemia, so the T cells may come from the graft donor. Rearrangement joined TRBV11-3 to TRBJ2-1; no D gene can be assigned with confidence. The CDR3 has the sequence CASSLNGYNEQFF. The bases are TGTGCCAGCAGCTTAAACGGATACAATGAGCAGTTCTTC.